The 4 T cell receptor beta chains given below trace back to one sample, sequenced in a study of response to subunit inactivated influenza vaccine. TCRdb fed the RT-PCR reads into MiXCR, producing one record per CDR3 protein. The sample holds some 570,000 distinct CDR3 sequences, 11% seen once. The sample was also reused in another study, on T cells expressing NK-cell markers. That study adds: Synthesis of TCR beta cDNA relied on 5'RACE template switching carrying UMIs.

The source was PBMCs from blood, collected on the day of vaccination. The origin of the receptors is a man aged 50-60 years who received an inactivated influenza vaccine.

The chain employs TRBV5-1 and TRBJ2-1; D is unresolved. CDR3 length: 14 amino acids. V lost 4 bases to trimming and J lost 7 bases, with 15 bases between them. Per the germline V gene, CDR1 is SGHRS and CDR2 is YFSETQ. The CDR3 DNA follows: TGCGCCAGCAGCCCAGAACCCCACCGGAATGAGCAGTTCTTC. This sequence encodes CASSPEPHRNEQFF.

J is TRBJ2-3 and V is TRBV5-1, with 11 bases matching TRBD1. The CDR3 contains 15 residues. The V gene's germline CDR1 is SGHRS and CDR2 YFSETQ. Trimming cost V 3 bases and J 5 bases; bases outside gene matches: 5. DNA of the CDR3: TGCGCCAGCAGCTGGACAGGGGGCTTGAGAGATACGCAGTATTTT. Translation: CASSWTGGLRDTQYF.

The chain links TRBV3-1 to TRBJ2-7, with 8 bases aligning to TRBD2. The CDR3 has 15 residues. From germline, CDR1 is LGHDT and CDR2 YNNKEL (reference sequence). V was clipped by 1 base and J by 7 bases; unmatched bases: 9. CDR3 loop: CASSQGNSGTREQYF. CDR3 DNA sequence: TGTGCCAGCAGCCAAGGTAATAGCGGGACGAGAGAGCAGTACTTC.

This clonotype was found many times. This chain connects TRBV20-1 to TRBJ2-7; 8 bases map to TRBD1. The germline V gene has CDR1 DFQATT and CDR2 SNEGSKA (reference sequence). Trimming at V came to 3 bases and at J to 0 bases, leaving 1 base not matched to a gene. CDR3 length: 13 amino acids. The chain's CDR3 is CSARDRVSYEQYF. CDR3 bases: TGCAGTGCTAGGGACAGGGTCTCCTACGAGCAGTACTTC.